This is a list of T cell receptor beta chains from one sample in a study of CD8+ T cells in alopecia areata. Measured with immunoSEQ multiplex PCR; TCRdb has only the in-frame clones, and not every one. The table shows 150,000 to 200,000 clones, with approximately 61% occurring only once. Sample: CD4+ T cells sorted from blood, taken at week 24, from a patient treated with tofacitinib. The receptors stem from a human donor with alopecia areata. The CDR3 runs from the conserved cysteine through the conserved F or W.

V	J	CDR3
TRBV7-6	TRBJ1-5	CASSRDGTGLNQPQHF
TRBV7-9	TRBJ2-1	CASSLYAGQGIDEQFF
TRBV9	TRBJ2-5	CASSYQGRTQETQYF
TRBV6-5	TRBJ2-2	CASSYSPTGNTGELFF
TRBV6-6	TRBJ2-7	CASSQRTSGHYEQYF
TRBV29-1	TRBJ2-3	CSAGQGTDTQYF
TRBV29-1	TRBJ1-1	CSVTGNTEAFF
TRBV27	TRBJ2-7	CASSLRIGSRDGSYEQYF
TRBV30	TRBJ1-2	CAWRRQGVGGYTF
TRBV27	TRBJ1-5	CASSLQGYQPQHF
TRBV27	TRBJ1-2	CASSLVAGYGYTF
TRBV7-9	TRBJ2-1	CASSSGQGNNNEQFF
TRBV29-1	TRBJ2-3	CSVKGRNTDTQYF
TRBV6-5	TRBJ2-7	CASRPGQGRFDEQYF
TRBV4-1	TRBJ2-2	CASSQDVRELFF
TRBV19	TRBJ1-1	CASSSSGVNTEAFF
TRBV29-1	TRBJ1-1	CSVEMLRSNTEAFF
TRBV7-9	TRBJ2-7	CASSLAIRGEQYF
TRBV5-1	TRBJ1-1	CASNRDSRARTEAFF
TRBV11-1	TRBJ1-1	CASSFRAATNTEAFF
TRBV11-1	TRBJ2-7	CASRPRSGGAFPYEQYF
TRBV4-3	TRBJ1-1	CASGSPGGNQNTEAFF
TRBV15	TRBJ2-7	CATSRDPGESSYEQYF
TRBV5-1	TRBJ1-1	CASSLESGGMNTEAFF
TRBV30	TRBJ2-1	CAWSKWTGIRNEQFF
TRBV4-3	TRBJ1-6	CASSQEDRGLNSPLHF
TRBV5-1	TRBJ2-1	CASSLEPGSSYNEQFF
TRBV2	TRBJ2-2	CASRAETNTGELFF
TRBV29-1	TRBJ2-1	CSVTPGLAGGLEQFF
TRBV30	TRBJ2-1	CAWSGLADGYNEQFF
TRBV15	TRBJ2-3	CATSRAPGTNPNEYF
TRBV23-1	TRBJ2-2	CASSQSRGGNTGELFF
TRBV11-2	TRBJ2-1	CASSLVRGSGHLSYNEQFF
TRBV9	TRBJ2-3	CASSVEDTQYF
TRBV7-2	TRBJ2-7	CASSLMWGFYYEQYF
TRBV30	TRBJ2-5	CAWSVRTSGGHWETQYF
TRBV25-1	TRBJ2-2	CASRDGRGTGELFF
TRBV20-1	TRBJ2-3	CSASPSDTQYF
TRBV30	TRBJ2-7	CAWSHPQDRGYEQYF
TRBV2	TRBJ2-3	CASRDRGTDTQYF
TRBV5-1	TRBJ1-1	CASSLEQGYTEAFF
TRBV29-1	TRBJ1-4	CSVGDRYNEKLFF